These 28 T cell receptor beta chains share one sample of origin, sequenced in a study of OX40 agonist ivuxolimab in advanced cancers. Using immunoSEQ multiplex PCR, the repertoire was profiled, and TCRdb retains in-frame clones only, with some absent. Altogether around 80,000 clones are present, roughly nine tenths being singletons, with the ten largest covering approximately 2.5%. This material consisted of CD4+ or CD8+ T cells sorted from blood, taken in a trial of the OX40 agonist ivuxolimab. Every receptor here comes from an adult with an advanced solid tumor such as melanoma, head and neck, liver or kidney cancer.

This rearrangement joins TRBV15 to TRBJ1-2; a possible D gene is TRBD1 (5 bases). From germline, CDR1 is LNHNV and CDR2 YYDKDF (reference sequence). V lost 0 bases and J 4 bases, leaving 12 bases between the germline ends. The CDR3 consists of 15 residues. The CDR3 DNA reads TGTGCCACCAGCAGAGAGGCGGGGGAGGTCTATGGCTACACCTTC. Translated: CATSREAGEVYGYTF.

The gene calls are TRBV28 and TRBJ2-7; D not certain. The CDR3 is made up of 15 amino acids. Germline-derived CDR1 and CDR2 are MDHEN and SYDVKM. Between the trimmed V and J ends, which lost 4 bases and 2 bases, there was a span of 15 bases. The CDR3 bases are TGTGCCAGCAGTTCTCAGCTGACATTTACCTACGAGCAGTACTTC. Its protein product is CASSSQLTFTYEQYF.

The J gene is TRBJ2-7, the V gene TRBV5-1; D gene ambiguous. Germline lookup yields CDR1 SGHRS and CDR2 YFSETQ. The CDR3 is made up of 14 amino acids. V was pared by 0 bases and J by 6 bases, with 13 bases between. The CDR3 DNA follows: TGCGCCAGCAGCTTGGCATCCAACGCCCGCGAGCAGTACTTC. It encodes CASSLASNAREQYF.

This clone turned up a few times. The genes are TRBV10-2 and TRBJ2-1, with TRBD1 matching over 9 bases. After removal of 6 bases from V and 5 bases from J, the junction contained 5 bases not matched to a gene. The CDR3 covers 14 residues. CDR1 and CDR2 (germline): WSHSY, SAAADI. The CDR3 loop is CASSQQGANNEQFF. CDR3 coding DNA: TGCGCCAGCAGCCAACAGGGGGCCAACAATGAGCAGTTCTTC.

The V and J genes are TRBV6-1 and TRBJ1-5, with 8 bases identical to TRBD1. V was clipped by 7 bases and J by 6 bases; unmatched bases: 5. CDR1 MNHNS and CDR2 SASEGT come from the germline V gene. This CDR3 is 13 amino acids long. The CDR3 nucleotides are TGTGCCAGCACCGACAGGGGAGGTCAGCCCCAGCATTTT. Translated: CASTDRGGQPQHF.

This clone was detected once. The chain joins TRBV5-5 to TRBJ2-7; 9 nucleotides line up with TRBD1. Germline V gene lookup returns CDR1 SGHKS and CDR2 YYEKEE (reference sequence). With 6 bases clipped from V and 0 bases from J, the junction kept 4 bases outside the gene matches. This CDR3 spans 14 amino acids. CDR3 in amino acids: CASIPGQGSYEQYF. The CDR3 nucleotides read TGTGCCAGCATCCCGGGACAGGGCTCCTACGAGCAGTACTTC.

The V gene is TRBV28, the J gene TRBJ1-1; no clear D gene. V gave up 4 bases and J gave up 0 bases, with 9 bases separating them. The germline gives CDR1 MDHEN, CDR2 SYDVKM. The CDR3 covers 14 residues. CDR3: CASSSRSLNTEAFF. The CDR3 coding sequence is TGTGCCAGCAGTTCCCGATCTCTGAACACTGAAGCTTTCTTT.

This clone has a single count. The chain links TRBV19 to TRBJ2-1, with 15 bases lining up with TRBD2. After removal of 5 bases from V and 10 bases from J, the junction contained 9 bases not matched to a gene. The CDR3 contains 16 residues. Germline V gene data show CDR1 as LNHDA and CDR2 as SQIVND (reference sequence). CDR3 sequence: CASSVGTSGGRMEQFF. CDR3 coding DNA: TGTGCCAGTAGTGTCGGGACTAGCGGGGGGAGGATGGAGCAGTTCTTC.

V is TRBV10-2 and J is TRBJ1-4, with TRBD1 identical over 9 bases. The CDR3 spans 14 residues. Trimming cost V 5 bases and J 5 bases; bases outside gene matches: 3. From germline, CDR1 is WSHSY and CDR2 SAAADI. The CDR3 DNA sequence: TGCGCCAGCAGTCCACAGGGGGCAAATGAAAAACTGTTTTTT. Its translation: CASSPQGANEKLFF.

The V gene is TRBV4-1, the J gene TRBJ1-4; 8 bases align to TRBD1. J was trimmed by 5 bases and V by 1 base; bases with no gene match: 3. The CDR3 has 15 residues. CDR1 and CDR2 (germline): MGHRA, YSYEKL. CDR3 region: CASSQGTGRNEKLFF. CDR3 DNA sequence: TGCGCCAGCAGCCAAGGGACAGGGAGGAATGAAAAACTGTTTTTT.

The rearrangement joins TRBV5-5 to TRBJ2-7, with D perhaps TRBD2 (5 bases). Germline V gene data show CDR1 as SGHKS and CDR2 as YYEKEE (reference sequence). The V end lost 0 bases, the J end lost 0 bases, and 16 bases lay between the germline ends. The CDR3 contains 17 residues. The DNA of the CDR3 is TGTGCCAGCAGCTTGGCCGCAGGACTCCAAAACTCCTACGAGCAGTACTTC. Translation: CASSLAAGLQNSYEQYF.

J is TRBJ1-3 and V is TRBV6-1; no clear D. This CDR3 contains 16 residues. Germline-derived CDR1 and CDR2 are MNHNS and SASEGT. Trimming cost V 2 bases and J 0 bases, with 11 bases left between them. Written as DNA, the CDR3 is TGTGCCAGCAGTGAACCGGGATTCGGCTCTGGAAACACCATATATTTT. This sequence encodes CASSEPGFGSGNTIYF.

CDR3 sequence (DNA): TGTGCCAGCAGTTGGACTAGCGGGTACGAGCAGTACTTC. Its translation: CASSWTSGYEQYF. The chain couples TRBV14 to TRBJ2-7, with TRBD2 matching 11 bases. Per the germline V gene, CDR1 is SGHDN and CDR2 is FVKESK. The CDR3 spans 13 residues. The V and J ends lost 6 bases and 4 bases, in that order; junction bases with no gene match: 2.

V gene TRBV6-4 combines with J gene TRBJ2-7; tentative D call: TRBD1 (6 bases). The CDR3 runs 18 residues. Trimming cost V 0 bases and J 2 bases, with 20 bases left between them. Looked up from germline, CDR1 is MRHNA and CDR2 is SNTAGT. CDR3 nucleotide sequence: TGTGCCAGCAGTGACTCCCGCTTGGACAGCCCAACTACCTACGAGCAGTACTTC. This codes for CASSDSRLDSPTTYEQYF.

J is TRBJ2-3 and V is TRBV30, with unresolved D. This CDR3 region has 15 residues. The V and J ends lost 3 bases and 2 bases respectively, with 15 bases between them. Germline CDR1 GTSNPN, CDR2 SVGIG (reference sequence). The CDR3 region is CAWSPLLNPTDTQYF. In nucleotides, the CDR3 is TGTGCCTGGAGCCCGTTACTCAACCCCACAGATACGCAGTATTTT.

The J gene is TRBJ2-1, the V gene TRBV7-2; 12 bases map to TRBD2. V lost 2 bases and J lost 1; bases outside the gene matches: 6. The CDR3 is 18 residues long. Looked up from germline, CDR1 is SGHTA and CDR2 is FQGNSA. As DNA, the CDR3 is TGTGCCAGCAGCTTACAACTAGCGGGAGGTGGGTCCTACAATGAGCAGTTCTTC. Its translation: CASSLQLAGGGSYNEQFF.

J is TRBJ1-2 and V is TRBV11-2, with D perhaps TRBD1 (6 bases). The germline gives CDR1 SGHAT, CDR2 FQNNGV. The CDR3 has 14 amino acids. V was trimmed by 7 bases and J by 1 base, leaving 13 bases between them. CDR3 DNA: TGTGCCAGCACCAGAGGGGGGGGTAACTATGGCTACACCTTC. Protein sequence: CASTRGGGNYGYTF.

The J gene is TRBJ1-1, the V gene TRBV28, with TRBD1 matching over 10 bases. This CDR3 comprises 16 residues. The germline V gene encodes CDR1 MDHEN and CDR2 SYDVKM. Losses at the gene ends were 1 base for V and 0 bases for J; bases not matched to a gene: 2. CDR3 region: CASSLSGQGMNTEAFF. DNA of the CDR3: TGTGCCAGCAGTTTATCGGGACAGGGGATGAACACTGAAGCTTTCTTT.

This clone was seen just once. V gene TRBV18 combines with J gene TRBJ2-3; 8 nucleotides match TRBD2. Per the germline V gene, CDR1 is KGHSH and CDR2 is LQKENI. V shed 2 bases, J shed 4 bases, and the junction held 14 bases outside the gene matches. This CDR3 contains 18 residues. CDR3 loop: CASSPASGGLVGADTQYF. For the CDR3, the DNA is TGTGCCAGCTCACCAGCTTCTGGGGGACTAGTAGGTGCAGATACGCAGTATTTT.

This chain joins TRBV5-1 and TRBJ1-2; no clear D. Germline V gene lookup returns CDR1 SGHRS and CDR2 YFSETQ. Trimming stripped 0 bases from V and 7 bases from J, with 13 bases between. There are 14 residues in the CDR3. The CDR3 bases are TGCGCCAGCAGCTTGGATGGGGATTCGGGTGGCTACACCTTC. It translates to CASSLDGDSGGYTF.

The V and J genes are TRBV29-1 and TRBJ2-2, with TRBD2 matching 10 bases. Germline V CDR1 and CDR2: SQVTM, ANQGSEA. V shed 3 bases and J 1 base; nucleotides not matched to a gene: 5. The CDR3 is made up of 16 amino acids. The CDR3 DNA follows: TGCAGCGTTGAGGGAGTAGCGGGGGGGAACACCGGGGAGCTGTTTTTT. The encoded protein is CSVEGVAGGNTGELFF.

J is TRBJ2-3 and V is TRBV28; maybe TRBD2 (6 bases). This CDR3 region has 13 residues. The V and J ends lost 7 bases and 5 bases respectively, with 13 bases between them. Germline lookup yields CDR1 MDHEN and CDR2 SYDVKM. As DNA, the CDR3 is TGTGCCAGCAAGGGCGGGGCCGGAGATACGCAGTATTTT. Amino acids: CASKGGAGDTQYF.

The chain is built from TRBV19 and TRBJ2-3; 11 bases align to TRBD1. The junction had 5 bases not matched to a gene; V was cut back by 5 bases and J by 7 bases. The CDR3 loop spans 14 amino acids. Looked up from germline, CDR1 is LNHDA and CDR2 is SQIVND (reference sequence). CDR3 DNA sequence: TGTGCCAGTAGTGTGGACAGGGGGCGAAATACGCAGTATTTT. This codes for CASSVDRGRNTQYF.

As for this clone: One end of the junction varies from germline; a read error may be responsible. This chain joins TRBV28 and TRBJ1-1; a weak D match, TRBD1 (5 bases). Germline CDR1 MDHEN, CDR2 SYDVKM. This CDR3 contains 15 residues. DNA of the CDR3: TGTGCCAGCAGTCGGGGACCCTCCTTGAACGCTGAAGCTTTCTTT. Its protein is CASSRGPSLNAEAFF.

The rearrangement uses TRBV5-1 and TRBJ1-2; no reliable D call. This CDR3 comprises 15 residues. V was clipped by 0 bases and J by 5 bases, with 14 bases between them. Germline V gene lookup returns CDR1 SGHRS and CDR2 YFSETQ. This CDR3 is CASSLAGQASYGYTF. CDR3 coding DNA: TGCGCCAGCAGCTTGGCCGGTCAGGCTAGTTATGGCTACACCTTC.

CDR3: CASSLADTQYF. CDR3 DNA sequence: TGTGCCAGCAGCTTAGCAGATACGCAGTATTTT. The V gene is TRBV7-2, the J gene TRBJ2-3, with D unresolved. There are 11 residues in the CDR3. Looked up from germline, CDR1 is SGHTA and CDR2 is FQGNSA. Deletions cut 0 bases from V and 5 bases from J, with 0 bases between.

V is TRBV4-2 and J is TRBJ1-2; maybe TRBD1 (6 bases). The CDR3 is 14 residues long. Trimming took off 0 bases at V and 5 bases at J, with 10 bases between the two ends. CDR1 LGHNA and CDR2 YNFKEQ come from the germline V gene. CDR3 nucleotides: TGTGCCAGCAGCCAAGAATGGACAGATTATGGCTACACCTTC. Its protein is CASSQEWTDYGYTF.

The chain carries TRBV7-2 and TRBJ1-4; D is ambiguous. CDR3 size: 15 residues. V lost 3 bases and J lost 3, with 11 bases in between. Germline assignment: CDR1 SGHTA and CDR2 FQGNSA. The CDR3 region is CASSFAGLANEKLFF. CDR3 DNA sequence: TGTGCCAGCAGCTTCGCGGGGTTGGCTAATGAAAAACTGTTTTTT.